What follows are 29 T cell receptor beta chains derived from one specimen sequenced in a study of Ad26.COV2.S vaccination and SARS-CoV-2 variants. Profiled with immunoSEQ multiplex PCR; TCRdb holds only in-frame clones, not every one. The repertoire holds some 180,000 clones, with 70% to 90% as singletons. The sequences come from peripheral blood, collected after recovery from COVID-19. The receptors were sampled from a human donor who had recovered from COVID-19.

V is TRBV5-4 and J is TRBJ2-5; 7 bases align to TRBD1. CDR1 SGHNT and CDR2 YYREEE come from the germline V gene (reference sequence). The CDR3 loop spans 15 amino acids. V was clipped by 4 bases and J by 4 bases; unmatched bases: 10. The CDR3 DNA sequence: TGTGCCAGCAGCCCCCAGACAGGGCCCAGAGAGACCCAGTACTTC. Protein sequence: CASSPQTGPRETQYF. The whole variable domain, filled in from reference TRBV5-4 and TRBJ2-5, reads ETGVTQSPTHLIKTRGQQVTLRCSSQSGHNTVSWYQQALGQGPQFIFQYYREEENGRGNFPPRFSGLQFPNYSSELNVNALELDDSALYLCASSPQTGPRETQYFGPGTRLLVL.

This clone turned up a few times. This sequence joins TRBV5-1 and TRBJ1-2; 7 positions match TRBD1. The V gene's germline CDR1 is SGHRS and CDR2 YFSETQ. The CDR3 is made up of 14 amino acids. V was pared by 3 bases and J by 8 bases, with 10 bases of the junction left unmatched. CDR3 coding DNA: TGCGCCAGCAGCTCAGACCGGGACAGAAGAGGCTACACCTTC. This sequence encodes CASSSDRDRRGYTF.

The chain combines TRBV7-2 with TRBJ2-7; the D is unclear. Looked up from germline, CDR1 is SGHTA and CDR2 is FQGNSA. Trimming removed 1 base from V and 2 bases from J, with 6 bases in between. This CDR3 has 13 amino acids. CDR3 residues: CASSLGVAYEQYF. CDR3 nucleotides: TGTGCCAGCAGCTTAGGGGTAGCCTACGAGCAGTACTTC.

The chain employs TRBV5-1 and TRBJ2-1; D call uncertain. V was pared by 0 bases and J by 7 bases, with 8 bases between. This CDR3 contains 13 residues. Germline lookup yields CDR1 SGHRS and CDR2 YFSETQ. For the CDR3, the DNA is TGCGCCAGCAGCTTGGGCAGTTGGAATGAGCAGTTCTTC. Translation: CASSLGSWNEQFF.

The CDR3 DNA sequence: TGTGCCAGCAGCGTAGGATTAGCGGGGGGATATACCACAGATACGCAGTATTTT. It yields the protein CASSVGLAGGYTTDTQYF. This chain joins TRBV9 and TRBJ2-3; 10 bases fit TRBD2. Per the germline V gene, CDR1 is SGDLS and CDR2 is YYNGEE. The CDR3 sequence is 18 residues long. The J segment lost 2 bases and the V segment lost 0 bases, leaving 9 bases of the junction unmatched.

This rearrangement joins TRBV5-8 to TRBJ1-3; possible D gene TRBD1, 6 bases. Germline V gives CDR1 SGHTS, CDR2 YDEGEE. The CDR3 length is 17 residues. V lost 2 bases to trimming and J lost 0 bases, with 15 bases between them. CDR3 DNA sequence: TGTGCCAGCAGCTTACGGGACACCTTTACCTCTGGAAACACCATATATTTT. The encoded protein is CASSLRDTFTSGNTIYF.

The chain joins TRBV5-4 to TRBJ2-6, with D perhaps matching TRBD1 or TRBD2 (6 bases each). Between the trimmed V and J ends, which lost 0 bases and 2 bases, there was a span of 12 bases. Germline CDR1 SGHNT, CDR2 YYREEE (reference sequence). This CDR3 has 17 residues. The CDR3 DNA reads TGTGCCAGCAGCTTGGTTCCGGGGGCAGCTGGGGCCAACGTCCTGACTTTC. This translates into CASSLVPGAAGANVLTF.

The chain links TRBV13 to TRBJ2-1, with a possible D match to TRBD2 (6 bases). CDR1 and CDR2 from the germline V gene are PRHDT and FYEKMQ (reference sequence). V was shortened by 3 bases and J by 5 bases, with 11 bases between the two germline ends. CDR3 length: 14 amino acids. CDR3 nucleotides: TGTGCCAGCAGCTTGGGACTGAACAACAATGAGCAGTTCTTC. It translates to CASSLGLNNNEQFF.

V gene TRBV6-4 combines with J gene TRBJ2-2; D not resolved. The germline V and J ends were trimmed by 0 bases and 1 base, with 3 bases remaining between them. The germline V gene has CDR1 MRHNA and CDR2 SNTAGT. CDR3 length: 14 residues. The CDR3 here is CASSDSGNTGELFF. The DNA of the CDR3 is TGTGCCAGCAGTGACTCGGGGAACACCGGGGAGCTGTTTTTT.

The chain uses TRBV27 and TRBJ1-2; 10 bases match TRBD1. The J segment lost 6 bases and the V segment lost 5 bases, leaving 9 bases of the junction unmatched. The germline CDR1 and CDR2 sequences are MNHEY and SMNVEV (reference sequence). CDR3 length: 15 amino acids. The CDR3: CASSKGDRGRDGYTF. CDR3 DNA: TGTGCCAGCAGTAAAGGGGACAGGGGTCGAGATGGCTACACCTTC.

The chain is built from TRBV7-2 and TRBJ2-1, with D uncertain. This CDR3 has 16 amino acids. Between the trimmed V and J ends, which lost 3 bases and 2 bases, there was a span of 14 bases. Germline V gene sequence: CDR1 SGHTA, CDR2 FQGNSA. The CDR3 here is CASSFGGNPAYNEQFF. Here the CDR3 DNA reads TGTGCCAGCAGCTTTGGCGGCAATCCTGCCTACAATGAGCAGTTCTTC.

This sequence joins TRBV7-6 and TRBJ2-7; the D call may be TRBD1 or TRBD2 (5 bases each). This CDR3 spans 15 amino acids. Germline-derived CDR1 and CDR2 are SGHVS and FNYEAQ. V lost 5 bases to trimming and J lost 1 base, with 15 bases between them. Here the CDR3 reads CASSPLGTRSYEQYF. The CDR3 region has the DNA TGTGCCAGCAGCCCGTTAGGGACCAGATCCTACGAGCAGTACTTC. The full variable domain, with the rest looked up from reference TRBV7-6 and TRBJ2-7, is GAGVSQSPRYKVTKRGQDVALRCDPISGHVSLYWYRQALGQGPEFLTYFNYEAQQDKSGLPNDRFSAERPEGSISTLTIQRTEQRDSAMYRCASSPLGTRSYEQYFGPGTRLTVT.

This rearrangement joins TRBV29-1 to TRBJ2-7; a weak D match, TRBD2 (6 bases). V lost 2 bases, J lost 6 bases, and 17 bases lay in between. CDR3 length: 14 amino acids. CDR1 is SQVTM and CDR2 is ANQGSEA in the germline V gene. This CDR3 is CSVERGLPRAEQYF. CDR3 sequence (DNA): TGCAGCGTTGAAAGGGGACTCCCAAGGGCCGAGCAGTACTTC.

In this sample, this clone turned up once. V usage is TRBV7-9 and J usage is TRBJ1-1; D is ambiguous. With 0 bases removed from V and 1 base from J, the gap between germline ends came to 12 bases. This CDR3 comprises 16 residues. Germline values: CDR1 SEHNR, CDR2 FQNEAQ (reference sequence). CDR3 region: CASSLAGAGSNTEAFF. DNA for the CDR3: TGTGCCAGCAGCTTAGCAGGCGCGGGTTCGAACACTGAAGCTTTCTTT. Combining the CDR3 with reference TRBV7-9 and TRBJ1-1 gives the whole variable domain DTGVSQNPRHKITKRGQNVTFRCDPISEHNRLYWYRQTLGQGPEFLTYFQNEAQLEKSRLLSDRFSAERPKGSFSTLEIQRTEQGDSAMYLCASSLAGAGSNTEAFFGQGTRLTVV.

This clone was detected only once. The J gene is TRBJ2-5, the V gene TRBV5-4; D might be TRBD2 (6 bases). The CDR3 runs to 15 residues. Germline CDR1 and CDR2: SGHNT and YYREEE (reference sequence). V was clipped by 3 bases and J by 3 bases, with 15 bases between them. The CDR3 DNA sequence: TGTGCCAGCAGCTCCCCCTCCGGGGGAAAAGAGACCCAGTACTTC. Its protein is CASSSPSGGKETQYF.

The chain is built from TRBV10-3 and TRBJ1-5, with no clear D. V was shortened by 0 bases and J by 3 bases, with 9 bases between the two germline ends. CDR1 and CDR2 from the germline V gene are ENHRY and SYGVKD. This CDR3 is built from 15 residues. As DNA, the CDR3 is TGTGCCATCAGTGAGTCGGAACCGAACAATCAGCCCCAGCATTTT. It encodes CAISESEPNNQPQHF.

The V and J genes are TRBV3-1 (or the pseudogene TRBV3-2) and TRBJ2-2; 8 nucleotides align to TRBD1. Germline V gives CDR1 LGHDT, CDR2 YNNKEL (reference sequence). This CDR3 has 15 amino acids. V dropped 0 bases and J dropped 5; count of bases not matched to a gene: 2. CDR3 DNA: TGTGCCAGCAGCCAAGATCAGGGGGCGACCGGGGAGCTGTTTTTT. It translates to CASSQDQGATGELFF.

The chain carries TRBV6-6 and TRBJ2-7, with 7 bases matching TRBD1. The junction had 6 bases not matched to a gene; V was cut back by 2 bases and J by 5 bases. The CDR3 contains 14 residues. Germline V CDR1 and CDR2: MNHNY, SVGAGI (reference sequence). The CDR3 region is CASSYTGQLDEQYF. The CDR3 nucleotides are TGTGCCAGCAGTTACACGGGACAGCTGGACGAGCAGTACTTC.

The chain combines TRBV7-2 with TRBJ2-2; D is unresolved. The CDR3 extends over 16 amino acids. V lost 4 bases and J 4 bases, leaving 16 bases between the germline ends. Germline V gene lookup returns CDR1 SGHTA and CDR2 FQGNSA. CDR3 in DNA: TGTGCCAGCAGCTCACAAGTGATTTCGGGCACCGGGGAGCTGTTTTTT. This codes for CASSSQVISGTGELFF.

The rearrangement links TRBV5-4 to TRBJ1-1, with 7 bases that match TRBD1. Per germline, CDR1 SGHNT and CDR2 YYREEE (reference sequence). The CDR3 extends over 15 amino acids. V was clipped by 0 bases and J by 2 bases; unmatched bases: 4. In nucleotides, the CDR3 is TGTGCCAGCAGCTTGGTAGGAGGGGGCAACACTGAAGCTTTCTTT. Protein product: CASSLVGGGNTEAFF.

The rearrangement uses TRBV27 and TRBJ2-7, with D tentatively TRBD2 (7 bases). CDR1 is MNHEY, CDR2 SMNVEV, per germline (reference sequence). V was pared by 5 bases and J by 4 bases, with 21 bases between. The CDR3 sequence is 16 residues long. DNA of the CDR3: TGTGCCAGCAGTCCCCAGACGGGGGGCCCCGCTTACGAGCAGTACTTC. Its translation: CASSPQTGGPAYEQYF.

V is TRBV4-1 and J is TRBJ2-1, with a tentative D call TRBD1 (5 bases). The CDR3 has 12 amino acids. Germline CDR1 reads MGHRA; CDR2 reads YSYEKL. V shed 4 bases and J shed 7 bases, with 8 bases lying between them. The CDR3 bases are TGCGCCAGCAGCCCTCAGGGTAATGAGCAGTTCTTC. Translating it yields CASSPQGNEQFF.

V usage is TRBV5-4 and J usage is TRBJ2-7; 7 bases line up with TRBD2. CDR3 size: 14 residues. The germline CDR1 and CDR2 sequences are SGHNT and YYREEE (reference sequence). V dropped 4 bases and J dropped 4; count of bases not matched to a gene: 8. The DNA of the CDR3 is TGTGCCAGCAGCCGCGGAGGTAGCGGGTACGAGCAGTACTTC. It encodes CASSRGGSGYEQYF.

This clone was observed a single time. The chain carries TRBV9 and TRBJ1-6, with D perhaps matching TRBD1 (5 bases). The CDR3 contains 14 residues. V lost 3 bases and J 6 bases, leaving 10 bases between the germline ends. Germline lookup yields CDR1 SGDLS and CDR2 YYNGEE. The CDR3 DNA sequence: TGTGCCAGCAGCGCCCTGGGGGGTAATTCACCCCTCCACTTT. Encoded protein: CASSALGGNSPLHF.

This chain connects TRBV9 to TRBJ1-1; no definite D call. Trimming removed 3 bases at V and 3 bases at J, with 15 bases between. This CDR3 is 15 amino acids long. Germline CDR1 is SGDLS and CDR2 is YYNGEE. The CDR3 DNA reads as TGTGCCAGCAGCGCAGGTCACGGAGGTTACACTGAAGCTTTCTTT. Protein sequence: CASSAGHGGYTEAFF.

The gene calls are TRBV16 and TRBJ1-2; D is unclear. Germline V CDR1 and CDR2: KGHSY, FQNENV. The V and J ends lost 1 base and 4 bases respectively, with 10 bases between them. The CDR3 has 14 residues. The CDR3 region has the DNA TGTGCCAGCAGCCAATGGAGGGAAAGCTATGGCTACACCTTC. As protein: CASSQWRESYGYTF.

The chain combines TRBV2 with TRBJ2-6; maybe TRBD1 (6 bases). The CDR3 is 15 amino acids. Trimming shortened V by 11 bases and J by 4 bases, and 18 bases separated the two germline ends. Per germline, CDR1 SNHLY and CDR2 FYNNEI. The CDR3 loop reads CAEDQGPSGANVLTF. CDR3 in DNA: TGTGCCGAGGATCAGGGGCCCTCGGGGGCCAACGTCCTGACTTTC.

This chain joins TRBV5-6 and TRBJ1-5, with D hard to call. This CDR3 is built from 13 residues. The V gene's germline CDR1 is SGHDT and CDR2 YYEEEE. V dropped 0 bases and J dropped 1 base, with 2 bases sitting between them. CDR3 sequence (DNA): TGTGCCAGCAGCTTGGGGAGCAATCAGCCCCAGCATTTT. Translated, it gives CASSLGSNQPQHF.

This rearrangement joins TRBV5-1 to TRBJ2-7; 11 nucleotides match TRBD1. CDR3 length: 15 amino acids. Per germline, CDR1 SGHRS and CDR2 YFSETQ. After removal of 2 bases from V and 5 bases from J, the junction contained 6 bases not matched to a gene. The CDR3 sequence: CASSFMDRGLDEQYF. Written as DNA, the CDR3 is TGCGCCAGCAGCTTCATGGACAGGGGGCTGGACGAGCAGTACTTC.